The source of this T cell receptor (beta chain) is a study of vaccination effects on CD4 cells after COVID-19. The study's findings and limits: In people who had recovered, most post-vaccine spike-reactive clones were new vaccine-induced clones.

Sequenced by immunoSEQ multiplex PCR; TCRdb stores in-frame clones only, minus some. The data hold about 45,000 clones, with around 72% observed a single time. With respect to this clone: The antigen is unknown.

Viral peptide pools were used in the ViraFEST assay to expand antigen-specific CD4+ T cells, and sequencing came afterward. Cultured cells yielded isolated CD4+ T cells after more than nine days. PCR-confirmed SARS-CoV-2 infection occurred in the person between March and December 2020. J gave up 3 bases and V 4 bases, and 15 bases lay outside the gene matches. Germline V gene lookup returns CDR1 LNHNV and CDR2 YYDKDF (reference sequence). This CDR3 region has 18 residues. This sample comprised CD4+ T cells from PBMCs cultured with a peptide pool, obtained before COVID-19 vaccination. The TCR sequence derives from a human donor who had a prior SARS-CoV-2 infection. V is TRBV15 and J is TRBJ2-3; 8 positions agree with TRBD2. This CDR3 is CATSTPLGLAGGTDTQYF. CDR3 coding DNA: TGTGCCACCAGCACTCCATTGGGGCTAGCGGGTGGGACAGATACGCAGTATTTT.